These 3 T cell receptor beta chains originate from one sample sequenced in a study of radiation and T cells in renal cell carcinoma. Generated by immunoSEQ multiplex PCR, the TCRdb table keeps only in-frame clones and is missing some. Found here are over 90,000 clones, roughly 84% of them singletons; the top ten hold about 7.2%. Time point denoted: blood 4 weeks post-SBRT, at nephrectomy. Treatment: 15 Gy SBRT to primary tumor, nephrectomy 4 weeks later. Sequenced here: blood, sampled from a patient whose treatment included radiotherapy and nephrectomy. These receptors all stem from a man between 60 and 75 years old with renal cell carcinoma.

This chain connects TRBV4-3 to TRBJ2-7; a weak D match, TRBD1 (6 bases). Deletions cut 4 bases from V and 3 bases from J, with 10 bases between. Germline CDR1 and CDR2: LGHNA and YSLEER. The CDR3 extends over 13 amino acids. In nucleotides, the CDR3 is TGCGCCAGCAGCCGGGGACAAAGCTACGAGCAGTACTTC. Translated, it gives CASSRGQSYEQYF.

The count of this clone is one. This chain joins TRBV6-5 and TRBJ2-7; D perhaps matches TRBD2 (5 bases). The CDR3 is 13 residues long. The V end was cut by 0 bases, the J end by 4 bases, with 7 bases between. The germline CDR1 and CDR2 sequences are MNHEY and SVGAGI. CDR3 sequence: CASSYSREYEQYF. Written as DNA, the CDR3 is TGTGCCAGCAGTTACTCGAGGGAGTACGAGCAGTACTTC.

The gene calls are TRBV5-1 and TRBJ2-6, with unresolved D. V was shortened by 8 bases and J by 0 bases, with 6 bases between the two germline ends. This CDR3 has 13 residues. CDR1 SGHRS and CDR2 YFSETQ come from the germline V gene. In DNA, the CDR3 is TGCGCCAGGCAGGACTCTGGGGCCAACGTCCTGACTTTC. Residues: CARQDSGANVLTF.